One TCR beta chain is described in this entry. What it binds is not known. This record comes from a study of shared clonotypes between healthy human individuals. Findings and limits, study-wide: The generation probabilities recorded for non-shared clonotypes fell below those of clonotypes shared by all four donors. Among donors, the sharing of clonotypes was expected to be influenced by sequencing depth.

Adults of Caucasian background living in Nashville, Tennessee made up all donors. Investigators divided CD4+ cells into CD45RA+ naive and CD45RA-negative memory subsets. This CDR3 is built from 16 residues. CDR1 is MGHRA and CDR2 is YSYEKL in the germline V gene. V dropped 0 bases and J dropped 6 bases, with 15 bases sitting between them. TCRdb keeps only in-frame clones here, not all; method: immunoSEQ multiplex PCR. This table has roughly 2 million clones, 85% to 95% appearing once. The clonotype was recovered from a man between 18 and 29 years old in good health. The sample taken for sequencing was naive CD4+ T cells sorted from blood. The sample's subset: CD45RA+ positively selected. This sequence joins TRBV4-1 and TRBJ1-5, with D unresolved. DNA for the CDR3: TGCGCCAGCAGCCAAGAAGTCATCACCCCCACTCAGCCCCAGCATTTT. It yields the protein CASSQEVITPTQPQHF.